The rows below give T cell receptor beta chains drawn from one sample of a study of blood T cell repertoires in COVID-19. Clones were read by immunoSEQ multiplex PCR, and TCRdb kept only the in-frame ones, dropping some. The sample lists nearly 350,000 clones, roughly 87% occurring once. Sequencing used PBMCs or T cells enriched from blood (not recorded which). All receptors come from a woman aged 30 to 39 who had recovered from COVID-19. CDR3s include the opening cysteine and the closing phenylalanine or tryptophan. Fields, in order: clone size, J gene, CDR3 length, V gene, D gene, CDR3 protein, CDR3 DNA. A D gene is named only where the DNA matches it firmly. The listing skips clone size in some rows; elsewhere it reads once, few, many or a size class.

size: NA
J: TRBJ1-1
length: 15
V: TRBV5-5
D: TRBD1
CDR3: CASSLAGTGNTEAFF
DNA: TGTGCCAGCAGCTTGGCCGGGACAGGAAACACTGAAGCTTTCTTT

size: NA
J: TRBJ1-1
length: 13
V: TRBV28
D: NA
CDR3: CASRAGLRTEAFF
DNA: TGTGCCAGCAGGGCAGGGCTACGCACTGAAGCTTTCTTT

size: NA
J: TRBJ2-2
length: 15
V: TRBV27
D: NA
CDR3: CASSLSRQNTGELFF
DNA: TGTGCCAGCAGTTTATCGAGGCAGAACACCGGGGAGCTGTTTTTT

size: NA
J: TRBJ1-4
length: 15
V: TRBV5-1
D: NA
CDR3: CASSPRGASNEKLFF
DNA: TGCGCCAGCAGTCCGCGGGGGGCGTCTAATGAAAAACTGTTTTTT

size: NA
J: TRBJ2-1
length: 15
V: TRBV5-8
D: TRBD1
CDR3: CASTLTGDSYNEQFF
DNA: TGTGCCAGCACCCTCACCGGGGACAGCTACAATGAGCAGTTCTTC

size: NA
J: TRBJ1-2
length: 15
V: TRBV6-2/TRBV6-3
D: NA
CDR3: CASSYSFPGVYGYTF
DNA: TGTGCCAGCAGTTACTCTTTTCCAGGGGTCTATGGCTACACCTTC

size: NA
J: TRBJ2-7
length: 13
V: TRBV4-3
D: TRBD1
CDR3: CASSPRTGNEQYF
DNA: TGCGCCAGCAGCCCCAGGACAGGAAACGAGCAGTACTTC

size: NA
J: TRBJ2-6
length: 18
V: TRBV5-1
D: TRBD2
CDR3: CASSLGGGSLAGANVLTF
DNA: TGCGCCAGCAGCTTGGGGGGAGGGTCTCTCGCCGGGGCCAACGTCCTGACTTTC

size: NA
J: TRBJ2-7
length: 13
V: TRBV27
D: NA
CDR3: CASRLTATYEQYF
DNA: TGTGCCAGCCGTCTCACAGCCACCTACGAGCAGTACTTC

size: once
J: TRBJ1-4
length: 15
V: TRBV2
D: NA
CDR3: CASTPRGAPNEKLFF
DNA: TGTGCCAGCACCCCCCGGGGGGCACCTAATGAAAAACTGTTTTTT

size: NA
J: TRBJ1-6
length: 14
V: TRBV3-1/TRBV3-2
D: NA
CDR3: CASSSGTTNSPLHF
DNA: TGTGCCAGCAGCTCCGGGACAACCAATTCACCCCTCCACTTT

size: NA
J: TRBJ1-5
length: 16
V: TRBV4-1
D: NA
CDR3: CASSQDITNSNQPQHF
DNA: TGCGCCAGCAGCCAAGACATAACTAATAGCAATCAGCCCCAGCATTTT